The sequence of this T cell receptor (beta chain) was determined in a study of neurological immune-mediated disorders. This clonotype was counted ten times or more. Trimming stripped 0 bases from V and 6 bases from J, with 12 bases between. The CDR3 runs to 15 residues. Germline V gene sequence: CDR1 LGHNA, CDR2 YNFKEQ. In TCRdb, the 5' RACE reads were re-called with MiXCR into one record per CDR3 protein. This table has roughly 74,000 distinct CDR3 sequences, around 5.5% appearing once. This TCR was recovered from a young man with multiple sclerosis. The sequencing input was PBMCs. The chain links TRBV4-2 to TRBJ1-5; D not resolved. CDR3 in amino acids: CASSQDQNFPQPQHF. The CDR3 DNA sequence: TGTGCCAGCAGCCAAGATCAGAACTTTCCTCAGCCCCAGCATTTT.